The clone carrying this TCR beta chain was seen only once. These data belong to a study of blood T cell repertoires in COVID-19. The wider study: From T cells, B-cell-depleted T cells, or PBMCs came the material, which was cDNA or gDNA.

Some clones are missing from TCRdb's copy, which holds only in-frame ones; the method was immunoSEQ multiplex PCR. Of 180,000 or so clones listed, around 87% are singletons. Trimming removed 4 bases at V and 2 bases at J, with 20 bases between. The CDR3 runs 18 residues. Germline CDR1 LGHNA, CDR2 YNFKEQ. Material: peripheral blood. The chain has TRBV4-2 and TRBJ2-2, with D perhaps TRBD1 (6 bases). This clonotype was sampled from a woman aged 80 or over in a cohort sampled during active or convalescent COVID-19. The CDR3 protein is CASSRRAGGTLNTGELFF. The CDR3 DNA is TGTGCCAGCAGCCGCAGGGCTGGGGGCACCTTAAACACCGGGGAGCTGTTTTTT.